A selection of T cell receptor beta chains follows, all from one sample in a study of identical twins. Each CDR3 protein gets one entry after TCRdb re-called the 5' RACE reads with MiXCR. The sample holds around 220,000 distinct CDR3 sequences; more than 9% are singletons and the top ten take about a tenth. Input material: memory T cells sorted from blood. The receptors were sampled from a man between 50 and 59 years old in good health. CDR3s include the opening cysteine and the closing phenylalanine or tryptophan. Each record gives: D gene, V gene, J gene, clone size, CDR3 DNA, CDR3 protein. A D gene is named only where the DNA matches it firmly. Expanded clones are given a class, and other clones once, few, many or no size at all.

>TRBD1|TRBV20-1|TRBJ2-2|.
TGCAGTGCTAAGACAGGGGGCGGCGGGGAGCTGTTTTTT
CSAKTGGGGELFF
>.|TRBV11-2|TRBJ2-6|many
TGTGCCAGCAGCCAACAGGGTGGTGGGGCCAACGTCCTGACTTTC
CASSQQGGGANVLTF
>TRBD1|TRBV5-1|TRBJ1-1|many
TGCGCCAGCAGCTCCGGGACAGGGATACCTGAAGCTTTCTTT
CASSSGTGIPEAFF
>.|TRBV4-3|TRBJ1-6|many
TGCGCCAGCAGCCCAATGGGAGATAATAATTCACCCCTCCACTTT
CASSPMGDNNSPLHF
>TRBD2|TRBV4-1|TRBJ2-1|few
TGCGCCAGCGCTCTTAGAAGCGGGGACAATGAGCAGTTCTTC
CASALRSGDNEQFF
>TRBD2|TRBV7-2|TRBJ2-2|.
TGTGCCAGCAGCTTATCTATTCCGAGCGGGGGGGCTAAAAGTGTCGGGGAGCTGTTTTTT
CASSLSIPSGGAKSVGELFF
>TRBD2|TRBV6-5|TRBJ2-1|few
TGTGCCAGCAGTTACCCCCGGGACGGCGGGAGGGCCCACAATGAGCAGTTCTTC
CASSYPRDGGRAHNEQFF
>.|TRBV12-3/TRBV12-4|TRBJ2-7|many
TGTGCCAGCAGTTTAAGCCTAGGGGCCGAGCAGTACTTC
CASSLSLGAEQYF
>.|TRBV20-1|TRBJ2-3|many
TGCAGTGCTAGCCGCATCGGCCGGGGGAGCACAGATACGCAGTATTTT
CSASRIGRGSTDTQYF
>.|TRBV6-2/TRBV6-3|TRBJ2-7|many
TGTGCCAGCAGACTACGACAAGGGCGGTACGAGCAGTACTTC
CASRLRQGRYEQYF
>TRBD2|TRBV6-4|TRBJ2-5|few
TGTGCCTCCCGGACTCTAGCGGGAGGGCAAGAGACCCAGTACTTC
CASRTLAGGQETQYF
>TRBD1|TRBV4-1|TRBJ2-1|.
TGCGCCAGCAGCCCACTGGGACAGGGGGCGAACAATGAGCAGTTCTTC
CASSPLGQGANNEQFF
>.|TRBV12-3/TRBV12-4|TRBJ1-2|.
TGTGCCAGCAGACCCCACGGCGGGGGGGCAGGGGGCTACACCTTC
CASRPHGGGAGGYTF
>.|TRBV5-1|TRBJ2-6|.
TGCGCCAGCAGCGTGAGCTCTGGGGCCAACGTCCTGACTTTC
CASSVSSGANVLTF
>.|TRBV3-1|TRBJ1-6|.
TGTGCCAGCAGCCACAGGGAGACCCCCCTCCACTTT
CASSHRETPLHF
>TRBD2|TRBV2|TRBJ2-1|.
TGTGCCAGCAGTGAAGTTGGGACTAGTATATACAATGAGCAGTTCTTC
CASSEVGTSIYNEQFF
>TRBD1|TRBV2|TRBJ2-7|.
TGTGCCAGCAGGGCCGGGACAGGGACCTACGAGCAGTACTTC
CASRAGTGTYEQYF